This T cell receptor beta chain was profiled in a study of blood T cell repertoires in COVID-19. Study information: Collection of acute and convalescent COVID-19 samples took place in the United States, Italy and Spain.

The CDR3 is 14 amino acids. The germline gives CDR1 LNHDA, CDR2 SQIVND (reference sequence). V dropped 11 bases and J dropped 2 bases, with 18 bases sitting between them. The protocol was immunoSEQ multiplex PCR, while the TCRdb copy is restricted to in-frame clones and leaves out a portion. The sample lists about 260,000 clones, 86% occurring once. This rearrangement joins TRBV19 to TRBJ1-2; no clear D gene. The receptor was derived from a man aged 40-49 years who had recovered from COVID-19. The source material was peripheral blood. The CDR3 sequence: CASPLRRVNYGYTF. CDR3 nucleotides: TGTGCCTCCCCCCTCCGGAGGGTAAACTATGGCTACACCTTC.